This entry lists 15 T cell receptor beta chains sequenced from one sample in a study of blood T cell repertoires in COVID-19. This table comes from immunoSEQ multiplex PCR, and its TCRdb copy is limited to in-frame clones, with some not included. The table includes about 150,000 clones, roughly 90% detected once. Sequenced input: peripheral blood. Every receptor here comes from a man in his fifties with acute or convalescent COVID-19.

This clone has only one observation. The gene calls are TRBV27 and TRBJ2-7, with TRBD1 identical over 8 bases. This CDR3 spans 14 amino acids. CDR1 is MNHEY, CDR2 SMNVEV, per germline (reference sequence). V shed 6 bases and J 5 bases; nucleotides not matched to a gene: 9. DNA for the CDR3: TGTGCCAGCAGATTAAGGACAGGGTCCCACGAGCAGTACTTC. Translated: CASRLRTGSHEQYF.

This chain's CDR3 is CASSKDRRGEELQLIEKLFF. The CDR3 bases are TGTGCCAGCAGCAAAGATCGCAGGGGGGAGGAACTGCAACTGATTGAAAAACTGTTTTTT. V and J are TRBV21-1 and TRBJ1-4; the D call TRBD1 from the table was never checked on the DNA. TRBV21-1 counts as a pseudogene. The CDR3 loop spans 20 amino acids.

CDR3 sequence reads: CASSLLNQPQHF. Written as DNA, the CDR3 is TGTGCCAGCAGCCTACTCAATCAGCCCCAGCATTTT. J is TRBJ1-5 and V is TRBV6-5, with unresolved D. Germline lookup yields CDR1 MNHEY and CDR2 SVGAGI. Trimming shortened V by 6 bases and J by 3 bases, and 6 bases separated the two germline ends. The length of the CDR3 is 12 residues.

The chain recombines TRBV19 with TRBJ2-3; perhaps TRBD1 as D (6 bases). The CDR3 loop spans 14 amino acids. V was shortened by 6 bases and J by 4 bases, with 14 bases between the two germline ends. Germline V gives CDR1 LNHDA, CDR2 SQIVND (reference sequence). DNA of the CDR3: TGTGCCAGTAGACCCAGGGGCCTCTCAGATACGCAGTATTTT. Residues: CASRPRGLSDTQYF.

The CDR3: CASSPPGLTNGEQYV. The CDR3 DNA sequence: TGTGCCAGCAGCCCGCCGGGACTAACTAACGGGGAGCAGTACGTC. The chain uses TRBV28 and TRBJ2-7; 7 bases map to TRBD2. V gave up 6 bases and J gave up 7 bases; unmatched junction bases: 15. Germline lookup yields CDR1 MDHEN and CDR2 SYDVKM. CDR3 length: 15 amino acids.

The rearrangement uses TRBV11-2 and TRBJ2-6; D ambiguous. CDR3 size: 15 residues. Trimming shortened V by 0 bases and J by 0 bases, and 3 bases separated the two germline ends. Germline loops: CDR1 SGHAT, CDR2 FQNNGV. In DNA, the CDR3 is TGTGCCAGCAGCTTAGACAGCTCTGGGGCCAACGTCCTGACTTTC. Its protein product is CASSLDSSGANVLTF.

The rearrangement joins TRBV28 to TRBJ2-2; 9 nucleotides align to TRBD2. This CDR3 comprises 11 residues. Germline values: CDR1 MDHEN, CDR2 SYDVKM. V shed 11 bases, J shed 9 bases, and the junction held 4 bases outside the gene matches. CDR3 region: CAAGGYRELFF. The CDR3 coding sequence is TGTGCCGCGGGGGGGTACCGGGAGCTGTTTTTT.

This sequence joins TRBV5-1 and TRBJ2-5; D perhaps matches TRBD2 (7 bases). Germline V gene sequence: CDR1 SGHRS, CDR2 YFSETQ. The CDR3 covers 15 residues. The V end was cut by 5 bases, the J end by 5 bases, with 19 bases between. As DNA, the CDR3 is TGCGCCAGCAGGGGGGGGACATCGGGTTCGGAGACCCAGTACTTC. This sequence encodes CASRGGTSGSETQYF.

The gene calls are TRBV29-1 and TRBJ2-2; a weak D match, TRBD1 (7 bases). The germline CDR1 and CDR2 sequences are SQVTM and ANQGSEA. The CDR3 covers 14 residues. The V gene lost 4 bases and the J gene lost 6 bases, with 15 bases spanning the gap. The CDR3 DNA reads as TGCAGCGTTGGGCGGCAGGGGGAGGCCGGGGAGCTGTTTTTT. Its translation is CSVGRQGEAGELFF.

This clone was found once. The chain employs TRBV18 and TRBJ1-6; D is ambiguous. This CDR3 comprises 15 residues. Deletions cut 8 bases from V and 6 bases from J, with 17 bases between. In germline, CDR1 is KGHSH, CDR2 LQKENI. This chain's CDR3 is CASHESNTLNSPLHF. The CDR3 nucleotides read TGTGCCAGCCATGAATCAAACACCCTTAATTCACCCCTCCACTTT.

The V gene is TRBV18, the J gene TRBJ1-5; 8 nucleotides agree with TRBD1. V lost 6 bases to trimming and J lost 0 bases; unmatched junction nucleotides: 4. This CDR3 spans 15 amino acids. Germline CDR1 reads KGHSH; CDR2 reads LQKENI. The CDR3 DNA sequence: TGTGCCAGCTCGGGTGACAGGGGTAGCAATCAGCCCCAGCATTTT. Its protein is CASSGDRGSNQPQHF.

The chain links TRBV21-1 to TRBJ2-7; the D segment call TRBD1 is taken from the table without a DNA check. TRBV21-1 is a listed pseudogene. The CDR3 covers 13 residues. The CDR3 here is CASSNRGQGEQYV. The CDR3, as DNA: TGTGCCAGCAGCAACAGGGGGCAAGGCGAGCAGTACGTC.

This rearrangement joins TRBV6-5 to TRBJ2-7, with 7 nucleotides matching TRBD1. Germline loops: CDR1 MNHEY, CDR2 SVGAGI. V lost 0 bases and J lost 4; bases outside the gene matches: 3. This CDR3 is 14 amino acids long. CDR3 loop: CASSYSTRGYEQYF. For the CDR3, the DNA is TGTGCCAGCAGTTACTCGACCAGGGGGTACGAGCAGTACTTC.

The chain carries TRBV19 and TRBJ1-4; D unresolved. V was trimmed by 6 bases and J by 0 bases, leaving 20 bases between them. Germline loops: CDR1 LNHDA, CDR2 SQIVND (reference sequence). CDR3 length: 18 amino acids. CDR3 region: CASSHKEGYPTTNEKLFF. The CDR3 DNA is TGTGCCAGTAGCCATAAGGAGGGATACCCAACAACTAATGAAAAACTGTTTTTT.

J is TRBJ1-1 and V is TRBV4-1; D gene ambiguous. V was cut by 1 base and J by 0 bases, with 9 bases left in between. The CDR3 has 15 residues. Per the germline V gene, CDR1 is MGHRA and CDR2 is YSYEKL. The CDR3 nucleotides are TGCGCCAGCAGCCAAGTTAGACAAATGAACACTGAAGCTTTCTTT. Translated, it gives CASSQVRQMNTEAFF.